The 10 T cell receptor beta chains below all came from one sample that was sequenced in a study of T cell changes during pregnancy in multiple sclerosis. Assay: immunoSEQ multiplex PCR; the TCRdb copy retains only in-frame clones and omits some. The sample has over 25,000 clones, 85% to 95% seen once. This specimen consisted of CD4+ T cells from peripheral blood mononuclear cells, obtained in the second trimester of pregnancy. The receptors stem from a female donor with multiple sclerosis, enrolled in a pregnancy study.

This clone was recorded once. The chain links TRBV27 to TRBJ1-2, with TRBD1 identical over 9 bases. The germline gives CDR1 MNHEY, CDR2 SMNVEV (reference sequence). V shed 6 bases and J 8 bases; nucleotides not matched to a gene: 4. The CDR3 totals 12 residues. CDR3 sequence: CASRTGGMGYTF. As DNA, the CDR3 is TGTGCCAGCAGGACAGGGGGTATGGGCTACACCTTC.

The V gene is TRBV6-1, the J gene TRBJ1-2; D call uncertain. Trimming took off 4 bases at V and 4 bases at J, with 10 bases between the two ends. Germline V gene lookup returns CDR1 MNHNS and CDR2 SASEGT. The CDR3 spans 13 residues. The CDR3 protein is CASSAEQIYGYTF. CDR3 in DNA: TGTGCCAGCAGTGCGGAACAGATCTATGGCTACACCTTC.

The rearrangement joins TRBV12-2 to TRBJ2-1; the table calls TRBD2, which could not be checked here. TRBV12-2 is marked as a pseudogene. CDR3 length: 15 amino acids. CDR3 protein: CAGRPRLAGDNEQFF. CDR3 DNA sequence: TGTGCAGGTCGCCCTAGACTAGCGGGAGACAATGAGCAGTTCTTC.

The rearrangement joins TRBV10-3 to TRBJ2-1, with TRBD2 identical over 8 bases. Germline CDR1 and CDR2: ENHRY and SYGVKD. The V gene end was trimmed by 4 bases and the J gene end by 7 bases; junction bases not matched to a gene: 6. The CDR3 runs 14 residues. CDR3 amino acids: CAISVPSGRNEQFF. The CDR3 DNA is TGTGCCATCAGTGTTCCTAGCGGGCGGAATGAGCAGTTCTTC.

The rearrangement uses TRBV9 and TRBJ2-1; 9 bases line up with TRBD2. The germline gives CDR1 SGDLS, CDR2 YYNGEE. With V trimmed by 0 bases and J by 2 bases, 6 bases remained unmatched. This CDR3 spans 17 amino acids. CDR3 sequence reads: CASSVVSGRLTYNEQFF. In nucleotides, the CDR3 is TGTGCCAGCAGCGTAGTGAGCGGGAGGTTGACCTACAATGAGCAGTTCTTC.

The V call is TRBV28, the J call TRBJ1-1, with 9 bases matching TRBD1. Per the germline V gene, CDR1 is MDHEN and CDR2 is SYDVKM. The CDR3 is made up of 12 amino acids. V lost 3 bases to trimming and J lost 12 bases; unmatched junction nucleotides: 5. The DNA for the CDR3 is TGTGCCAGCAGTTTGGGGACAGGGAGAACTTTCTTT. Translation gives CASSLGTGRTFF. The whole variable domain, filled in from reference TRBV28 and TRBJ1-1, reads DVKVTQSSRYLVKRTGEKVFLECVQDMDHENMFWYRQDPGLGLRLIYFSYDVKMKEKGDIPEGYSVSREKKERFSLILESASTNQTSMYLCASSLGTGRTFFGQGTRLTVV.

In its sample, this clone was seen once. The chain employs TRBV29-1 and TRBJ2-3; 11 positions match TRBD1. Germline values: CDR1 SQVTM, CDR2 ANQGSEA. The CDR3 spans 13 residues. With 6 bases clipped from V and 1 base from J, the junction kept 0 bases outside the gene matches. The DNA for the CDR3 is TGCAGCGTGGGACAGGGGGGCACAGATACGCAGTATTTT. It codes for CSVGQGGTDTQYF.

A single count supports this clone. The DNA for the CDR3 is TGTGCCTGGATTCCGACTAGCGGGAGGGGGGGCGGCACAGATACGCAGTATTTT. Amino acid sequence: CAWIPTSGRGGGTDTQYF. The chain recombines TRBV30 with TRBJ2-3; 14 nucleotides match TRBD2. CDR1 is GTSNPN, CDR2 SVGIG, per germline (reference sequence). This CDR3 is 18 amino acids long. V was pared by 4 bases and J by 1 base, with 10 bases of the junction left unmatched.

J is TRBJ2-3 and V is TRBV5-1; 8 nucleotides agree with TRBD2. Trimming at V came to 6 bases and at J to 0 bases, leaving 9 bases not matched to a gene. The germline gives CDR1 SGHRS, CDR2 YFSETQ. There are 16 residues in the CDR3. The CDR3 nucleotides read TGCGCCAGCAAGGGCACGGGACTAGTTAGCACAGATACGCAGTATTTT. Encoded protein: CASKGTGLVSTDTQYF.

This clone has a handful of counts. The V call is TRBV10-2, the J call TRBJ1-1, with 8 bases matching TRBD1. CDR1 and CDR2 from the germline V gene are WSHSY and SAAADI. The junction had 8 bases not matched to a gene; V was cut back by 8 bases and J by 3 bases. The CDR3 contains 14 residues. The CDR3 DNA sequence: TGCGCCAGCTTGGACAGGGCGAAGTACACTGAAGCTTTCTTT. It is translated as CASLDRAKYTEAFF.